The following is a TCR beta chain sequence with its context. Its antigen is still unknown. This sample is drawn from a study of cytomegalovirus exposure and HLA in healthy donors. Study in general: HLA-typed donors were the source of approximately 80 million unique TCRs held in an early data release. Study-wide results and caveats: Later analysis reportedly placed an Asian-associated ancestry cluster below the roughly 700-donor mean in N-insertions. Later on, a genetic analysis was performed. It linked a missense variant in DCLRE1C with V- and J-gene trimming of TCR beta.

It was with 60 Vbeta and 13 Jbeta primers that the PCR ran. Generated by immunoSEQ multiplex PCR, the TCRdb table keeps only in-frame clones and is missing some. The sample records a few hundred thousand clones, just over 70% being singletons. The sample consisted of PBMCs. This TCR came from a female donor in good health and CMV-seronegative.

The CDR3 protein is CASSDPGRTGTRGNEQFF. The CDR3 nucleotides read TGTGCCAGCAGTGACCCGGGCAGAACCGGGACTAGAGGCAATGAGCAGTTCTTC. The chain combines TRBV6-1 with TRBJ2-1; 8 positions match TRBD2. The germline V gene encodes CDR1 MNHNS and CDR2 SASEGT. The V segment lost 3 bases and the J segment 6 bases; nucleotides outside the gene matches: 16. The CDR3 totals 18 residues.